A selection of T cell receptor beta chains follows, all from one sample in a study of blood T cells in healthy people across ages. TCRdb reanalysed the 5' RACE reads using MiXCR and keeps one entry per CDR3 protein. This sample carries 550,000 to 600,000 distinct CDR3 sequences, around half of them seen once, and the ten largest clones take around 23%. The sequenced sample was blood. The receptors here all came from a man older than 75 in good health. Both conserved end residues are part of each CDR3. D genes are given only for firm matches. Size is omitted from some rows. Given values are once, few, many or a class for expanded clones.

D gene: -
J gene: TRBJ2-5
V gene: TRBV12-3/TRBV12-4
clone size: -
CDR3 protein: CASSLGQPNGETQYF
CDR3 DNA: TGTGCCAGCAGCCTCGGACAGCCCAACGGAGAGACCCAGTACTTC

D gene: -
J gene: TRBJ2-6
V gene: TRBV6-5
clone size: many
CDR3 protein: CASSYRVRSGANVLTF
CDR3 DNA: TGTGCCAGCAGTTACCGGGTCCGCTCTGGGGCCAACGTCCTGACTTTC

D gene: -
J gene: TRBJ2-2
V gene: TRBV11-2
clone size: -
CDR3 protein: CASSLGTRANTGELFF
CDR3 DNA: TGTGCCAGCAGCCTTGGGACTCGCGCGAACACCGGGGAGCTGTTTTTT

D gene: -
J gene: TRBJ2-5
V gene: TRBV7-3
clone size: few
CDR3 protein: CASSLGTRLYF
CDR3 DNA: TGTGCCAGCAGCTTAGGGACACGCTTGTACTTC

D gene: -
J gene: TRBJ1-4
V gene: TRBV6-1
clone size: many
CDR3 protein: CASRNRDTNEKLFF
CDR3 DNA: TGTGCCAGCAGAAACAGGGATACTAATGAAAAACTGTTTTTT

D gene: -
J gene: TRBJ2-7
V gene: TRBV9
clone size: few
CDR3 protein: CASSPGTIGEQYF
CDR3 DNA: TGTGCCAGCAGCCCCGGGACAATAGGAGAGCAGTACTTC

D gene: -
J gene: TRBJ1-1
V gene: TRBV6-2/TRBV6-3
clone size: -
CDR3 protein: CASSYAGLNTEAFF
CDR3 DNA: TGTGCCAGCAGTTACGCAGGACTTAACACTGAAGCTTTCTTT

D gene: -
J gene: TRBJ2-7
V gene: TRBV7-2
clone size: -
CDR3 protein: CASSNSEAQYF
CDR3 DNA: TGTGCCAGCAGCAACTCGGAGGCCCAGTACTTC

D gene: -
J gene: TRBJ1-4
V gene: TRBV12-3/TRBV12-4
clone size: -
CDR3 protein: CASPTVSFLETNEKLFF
CDR3 DNA: TGTGCCAGCCCGACAGTATCTTTCTTAGAAACTAATGAAAAACTGTTTTTT

D gene: -
J gene: TRBJ2-5
V gene: TRBV29-1
clone size: -
CDR3 protein: CSVKGSETQYF
CDR3 DNA: TGCAGCGTAAAAGGATCTGAGACCCAGTACTTC